What follows is one T cell receptor beta chain and its context. Its specific antigen is unknown. Base qualities are not recorded, but no much larger clone differs from it by a single base. The sample comes from a study of Graves' ophthalmopathy and Graves' hyperthyroidism (dated by TCRdb to the late 2010s). About the study as a whole: Hyperthyroidism was defined as stable when no progression to ophthalmopathy occurred within 18 months of follow-up. TCR beta repertoire signatures were used to distinguish Graves' ophthalmopathy from Graves' hyperthyroidism and to predict progression to ophthalmopathy. In total, approximately 130 blood samples were TCR-sequenced: 40 to 45 ophthalmopathy, some 75 hyperthyroidism and about 17 hyperthyroidism-to-ophthalmopathy patients. To explore V-J signatures that separate ophthalmopathy from hyperthyroidism, a discovery set of 100 patients was enrolled, consisting of 43 with ophthalmopathy and approximately 60 with stable hyperthyroidism. The independent validation cohort included about 19 hyperthyroidism patients plus 17 patients who later progressed from hyperthyroidism to ophthalmopathy. T-cell repertoires of thyroid tissue and blood were compared in five or six hyperthyroidism patients. After sampling, hyperthyroidism patients received methimazole starting at 30 mg daily, and ophthalmopathy patients received high-dose intravenous methylprednisolone. Results the study describes overall, beyond this receptor: No statistical method was used to predetermine the sample size, and group allocation was not hidden from the investigators. In validation, the model predicted ophthalmopathy progression with about 71% sensitivity and roughly 78% specificity; eleven to twelve predicted patients were CT-confirmed with GO in a median of around 6.5 months. Among expanded thyroid clonotypes with frequency above 0.001, most also showed up in blood, which suggests that blood repertoires may reflect the thyroid immune response. Ophthalmopathy was separated from stable hyperthyroidism by the 13-signature model with 85% to 90% sensitivity and approximately 84% specificity in cross-validation and with 80%/75% in the test set.

Patients with hyperthyroidism were aged 18 to 65 years, had been newly diagnosed, and had a disease duration of less than 2 months. Patients with other autoimmune diseases, uncontrolled infections, pregnancy or lactation were excluded. Clinical symptoms, serum thyroxine, TRAb, thyroid ultrasound and orbital computed tomography formed the basis of the diagnosis. Trizol reagent was used to extract the total RNA, and its quality was then checked on an Agilent 2100 Bioanalyzer. Including the terminal cysteine and phenylalanine, the CDR3 comprises 16 residues. This entry keeps only the CDR3 DNA: 48 bases, framed from base 1. CDR1 SGHVT and CDR2 SQSDAQ are derived from the germline V gene. Germline trimming amounts to 5 bases on V and 7 bases on J, with 9 as the count of junction bases outside the gene matches. For repertoire sequencing, TCR beta CDR3 regions were amplified from RNA transcripts. HTBI primers and the Qiagen OneStep RT-PCR kit were used in a first-round RT-PCR, which was followed by a second-round multiplex PCR, size selection and purification. Libraries were sequenced on an Illumina HiSeq2000 using paired-end 100 bp reads. The published analysis was carried out like this. SOAPnuke was used to process the reads, removing any read that contained adapters or uncalled bases, had a mean Phred below 15, or lacked an exact match to the constant primer or identifier. High-quality paired reads were merged with COPE v1.2.5. Unique nucleotide sequences were defined as clonotypes and aligned to IMGT TRB V, D and J references using MiTCR v1.1. Only V-J combinations with frequency above 0.0001 were analysed, covering 99% to 99.2% of repertoires. For each V-J combination, a TCR clonal expansion and chaos score was defined as F50 clonal expansion divided by the chaos observed in the TCRdist matrix. Features were reduced by Welch's t-statistics and random forest to over ten V-J combinations, which fed a naive Bayes classifier. The Morisita-Horn index was used to measure how similar the thyroid and blood repertoires were. TCRdb trimmed public reads at Q25 via fastp, called clones via MiXCR and kept in-frame beta chains. Each CDR3 protein appears once, grouped with its most common genes and DNA. It is TCRdb's table, rather than the study itself, that gives the V and J calls and clone size. This sample holds approximately 1.2 million distinct CDR3 sequences; around a third were observed only once. The top ten clonotypes cover roughly 10% of the sample.

Sequenced: peripheral blood or thyroid tissue (not recorded which). The sequence links TRBV7-4 to TRBJ2-2; 11 bases in the junction line up with TRBD2. This clonotype was sampled from an adult man with Graves' hyperthyroidism. The CDR3 protein: CASSRETSGKNGELFF. The nucleotide sequence is TGTGCCAGCAGCCGAGAGACTAGCGGGAAGAACGGGGAGCTGTTTTTT.